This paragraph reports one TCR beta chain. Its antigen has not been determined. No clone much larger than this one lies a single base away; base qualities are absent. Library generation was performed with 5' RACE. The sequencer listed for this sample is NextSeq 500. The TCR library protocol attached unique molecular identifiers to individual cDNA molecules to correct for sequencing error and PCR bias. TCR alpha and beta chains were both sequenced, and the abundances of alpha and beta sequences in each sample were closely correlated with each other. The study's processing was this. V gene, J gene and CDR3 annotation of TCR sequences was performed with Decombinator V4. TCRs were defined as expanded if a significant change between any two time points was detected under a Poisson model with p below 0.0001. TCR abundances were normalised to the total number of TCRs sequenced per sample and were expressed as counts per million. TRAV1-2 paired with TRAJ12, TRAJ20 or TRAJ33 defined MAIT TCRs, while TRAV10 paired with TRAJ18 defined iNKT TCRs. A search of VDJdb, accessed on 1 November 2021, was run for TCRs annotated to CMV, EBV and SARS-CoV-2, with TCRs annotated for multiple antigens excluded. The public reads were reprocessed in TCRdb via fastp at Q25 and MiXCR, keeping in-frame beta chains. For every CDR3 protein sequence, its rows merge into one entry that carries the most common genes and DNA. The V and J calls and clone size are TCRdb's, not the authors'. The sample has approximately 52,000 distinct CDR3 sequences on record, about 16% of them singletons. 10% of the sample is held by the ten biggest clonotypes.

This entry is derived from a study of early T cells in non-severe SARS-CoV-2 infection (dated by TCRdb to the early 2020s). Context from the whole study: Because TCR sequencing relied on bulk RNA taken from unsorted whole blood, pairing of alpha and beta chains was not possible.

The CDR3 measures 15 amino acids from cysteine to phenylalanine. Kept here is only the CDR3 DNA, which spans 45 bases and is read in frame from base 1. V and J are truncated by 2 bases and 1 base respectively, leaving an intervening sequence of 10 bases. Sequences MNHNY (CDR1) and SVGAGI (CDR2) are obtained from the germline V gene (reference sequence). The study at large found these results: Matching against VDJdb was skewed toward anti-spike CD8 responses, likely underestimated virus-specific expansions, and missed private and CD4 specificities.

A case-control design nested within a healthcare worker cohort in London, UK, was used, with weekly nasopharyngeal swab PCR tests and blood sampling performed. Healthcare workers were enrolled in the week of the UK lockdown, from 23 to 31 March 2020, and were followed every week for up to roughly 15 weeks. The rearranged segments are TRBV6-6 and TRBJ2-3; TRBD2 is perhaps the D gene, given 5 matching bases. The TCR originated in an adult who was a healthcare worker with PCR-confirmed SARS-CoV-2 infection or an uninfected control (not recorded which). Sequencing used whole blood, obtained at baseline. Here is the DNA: TGTGCCAGCAGTTACGAGCGGAAGGGCACAGATACGCAGTATTTT. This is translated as CASSYERKGTDTQYF.